The rows below give T cell receptor beta chains drawn from one sample of a study of a mutant IDH1 vaccine in newly diagnosed glioma. Their cognate antigens are unknown. TCRdb's copy holds only in-frame clones and misses some; the assay was immunoSEQ multiplex PCR. Here the sample spans roughly 11,000 clones, roughly 84% being singletons. The sequencing used PBMCs, collected from a glioma patient whose treatment included an IDH1 peptide vaccine. These receptors came from a woman aged 40 to 49 with glioma. Some clones in this sample may be carry-over from other donors' samples. The CDR3 runs from the conserved cysteine through the conserved F or W. D genes are given only for firm matches. Not every row has a clone size; where given, it reads once, few, many or a size class.

>-|-|TRBJ2-1|TRBV30
CAWRQATLIYNEQFF
TGTGCCTGGAGACAGGCTACCTTAATTTACAATGAGCAGTTCTTC
>few|-|TRBJ1-5|TRBV2
CASGRESNQPQHF
TGTGCCAGCGGCAGGGAAAGCAATCAGCCCCAGCATTTT
>-|-|TRBJ1-2|TRBV19
CASSRGTNLYGYTF
TGTGCCAGTAGTAGGGGCACCAACCTCTATGGCTACACCTTC
>-|TRBD1|TRBJ1-5|TRBV4-1
CASSDEPGQKKFQPQHF
TGCGCCAGCAGCGATGAGCCGGGACAGAAAAAGTTTCAGCCCCAGCATTTT
>-|TRBD2|TRBJ2-1|TRBV6-4
CASSRFGSGGFNEQFF
TGTGCCAGCAGTCGGTTCGGAAGCGGGGGTTTCAATGAGCAGTTCTTC
>-|-|TRBJ2-7|TRBV7-6
CASSLEGRGYEQYF
TGTGCCAGCAGCTTAGAGGGTCGTGGGTACGAGCAGTACTTC
>once|-|TRBJ2-7|TRBV11-2
CASSPDYEQYF
TGTGCCAGCAGCCCAGACTACGAGCAGTACTTC
>-|TRBD1|TRBJ1-2|TRBV6-5
CASSLTGAVSYTF
TGTGCCAGCAGTCTTACAGGGGCGGTTAGCTACACCTTC
>-|-|TRBJ2-3|TRBV4-2
CASSTMAGQDTQYF
TGTGCCAGCAGCACCATGGCGGGACAAGATACGCAGTATTTT
>-|-|TRBJ2-3|TRBV18
CASSPRTDTQYF
TGTGCCAGCTCACCCCGCACAGATACGCAGTATTTT
>-|-|TRBJ1-5|TRBV10-2
CASSSRGVSNQPQHF
TGCGCCAGCAGTTCAAGGGGGGTTAGCAATCAGCCCCAGCATTTT
>-|TRBD1|TRBJ1-2|TRBV15
CATSRTRFRTGDGYTF
TGTGCCACCAGCAGAACCCGCTTTAGGACAGGGGATGGCTACACCTTC
>-|-|TRBJ2-3|TRBV7-2
CASSSLRTSTDTQYF
TGTGCCAGCAGCTCCTTAAGGACAAGCACAGATACGCAGTATTTT
>-|-|TRBJ2-3|TRBV6-5
CASSRPGAGRDTQYF
TGTGCCAGCAGTCGGCCGGGTGCCGGCCGGGATACGCAGTATTTT
>-|-|TRBJ1-2|TRBV30
CAWNRGVYYGYTF
TGTGCCTGGAATAGGGGCGTATACTATGGCTACACCTTC
>-|-|TRBJ1-2|TRBV4-1
CASSQDPFVRTNYGYTF
TGCGCCAGCAGCCAAGACCCCTTTGTCAGGACTAACTATGGCTACACCTTC
>few|-|TRBJ1-1|TRBV27
CASSLDPLSPGGTEAFF
TGTGCCAGCAGTTTAGACCCCCTCTCTCCCGGCGGGACTGAAGCTTTCTTT
>-|-|TRBJ2-3|TRBV11-3
CASSQSVVLRRTDTQYF
TGTGCCAGCAGCCAATCGGTGGTCCTAAGGCGCACAGATACGCAGTATTTT
>once|-|TRBJ2-6|TRBV5-1
CASSLEAAMGANVLTF
TGCGCCAGCAGCTTGGAAGCCGCCATGGGGGCCAACGTCCTGACTTTC
>-|TRBD2|TRBJ2-1|TRBV25-1
CASGNPGGLYNEQFF
TGTGCCAGCGGAAACCCGGGGGGTCTTTACAATGAGCAGTTCTTC
>-|-|TRBJ2-1|TRBV15
CATSSRETLGDEQFF
TGTGCCACCAGCAGTAGGGAGACTTTAGGCGATGAGCAGTTCTTC
>-|-|TRBJ1-5|TRBV30
CAWSVSGTGKAQHF
TGTGCCTGGAGTGTATCTGGTACAGGGAAGGCCCAGCATTTT